The present TCR beta chain was sequenced within a study of cytomegalovirus exposure and HLA in healthy donors. The PCR was carried out with 60 Vbeta primers and 13 Jbeta primers. As processed by the authors: In a later analysis, the count reached 75 million to 90 million unique TCR beta chains, with about 12 million shared. Sequenced by immunoSEQ multiplex PCR; TCRdb stores in-frame clones only, minus some. V and J calls and clone size come straight from that table; D and trimming were deduced from the DNA. The table shows about 90,000 clones, with about 73% occurring only once. Study results and limitations: The study carried out a later analysis of TCR beta sequences. It associated approximately 17,000 of them with specific HLA alleles at a false discovery rate of 0.05. Excluded were some V segments that proved indistinguishable, including TRBV6-2 and TRBV6-3.

In regard to this clone: Its target is unknown.

This CDR3 is 15 amino acids long. V shed 4 bases, J shed 6 bases, and the junction held 7 bases outside the gene matches. Germline lookup yields CDR1 KGHSH and CDR2 LQKENI. V is TRBV18 and J is TRBJ1-5; the match to TRBD1 covers 9 bases. The sequenced sample was PBMCs. This clonotype originated in a woman in her 50s in good health and CMV-seropositive. This CDR3 reads CASSLGQGTGQPQHF. The CDR3 DNA reads TGTGCCAGCTCACTGGGACAGGGAACGGGTCAGCCCCAGCATTTT. Together with reference TRBV18 and TRBJ1-5, the CDR3 gives the full variable domain: NAGVMQNPRHLVRRRGQEARLRCSPMKGHSHVYWYRQLPEEGLKFMVYLQKENIIDESGMPKERFSAEFPKEGPSILRIQQVVRGDSAAYFCASSLGQGTGQPQHFGDGTRLSIL.